These 5 T cell receptor beta chains were sequenced from one sample in a study of blood T cell repertoires in COVID-19. The data were produced by immunoSEQ multiplex PCR, yet TCRdb's version contains in-frame clones alone and is incomplete. The sample lists 300,000 to 450,000 clones; 80% to 90% were seen once. Input material: PBMCs or T cells enriched from blood (not recorded which). The receptors originated from a man aged 25 to 45 who had recovered from COVID-19.

V is TRBV12-5 and J is TRBJ2-1, with 14 bases matching TRBD2. Trimming took 1 base from V and 4 from J; bases not matched to a gene: 12. Germline-derived CDR1 and CDR2 are LGHNT and FRNRAP. The CDR3 contains 20 residues. The CDR3 DNA follows: TGTGCTAGTGGTTTGGCGAGGCCGGGACTAGCGGGGGCCAGATACAATGAGCAGTTCTTC. This translates into CASGLARPGLAGARYNEQFF.

The table lists this clone with a count of one. The DNA for the CDR3 is TGTGCCACAACCGACAGGGTGCTACAAGAGACCCAGTACTTC. Its protein is CATTDRVLQETQYF. J is TRBJ2-5 and V is TRBV15, with 7 positions matching TRBD1. Germline CDR1 LNHNV, CDR2 YYDKDF (reference sequence). The CDR3 runs 14 residues. The ends lost 9 bases at V and 2 bases at J; junction bases unmatched: 9.

The J gene is TRBJ2-5, the V gene TRBV20-1; possibly TRBD2 for D (6 bases). Germline lookup yields CDR1 DFQATT and CDR2 SNEGSKA (reference sequence). The CDR3 consists of 12 residues. The V gene lost 3 bases and the J gene lost 5 bases, with 10 bases spanning the gap. The CDR3 region is CSASAGRETQYF. CDR3 coding DNA: TGCAGTGCTAGTGCGGGGAGGGAGACCCAGTACTTC.

This clone was seen once. Other DNA sequences from this sample encode an identical CDR3 as well. This chain joins TRBV3-1 (or the pseudogene TRBV3-2) and TRBJ1-2; 9 nucleotides match TRBD1. Germline assignment: CDR1 LGHDT and CDR2 YNNKEL (reference sequence). The J segment lost 8 bases and the V segment lost 1 base, leaving 2 bases of the junction unmatched. The CDR3 is 13 amino acids. The CDR3 DNA follows: TGTGCCAGCAGCCAAGGACAGGGGGGAGGCTACACCTTC. Translation gives CASSQGQGGGYTF.

This clone appeared a single time. V usage is TRBV7-9 and J usage is TRBJ1-2, with no clear D. The V end was cut by 1 base, the J end by 4 bases, with 10 bases between. The length of the CDR3 is 14 residues. Germline lookup yields CDR1 SEHNR and CDR2 FQNEAQ (reference sequence). For the CDR3, the DNA is TGTGCCAGCAGCTTAGTCCCAGCGTCCTATGGCTACACCTTC. The encoded protein is CASSLVPASYGYTF.